The rows below give T cell receptor beta chains drawn from one sample of a study of long-term antiretroviral therapy in people with HIV. Measured with immunoSEQ multiplex PCR; TCRdb has only the in-frame clones, and not every one. The sample has 25,000 to 35,000 clones; 90% to 95% are singletons. Here the sequenced sample was unsorted PBMCs, taken more than 7.3 years after starting antiretroviral therapy. These TCRs come from a man aged 45 to 65 with HIV. CDR3s include the opening cysteine and the closing phenylalanine or tryptophan. D genes are given only for firm matches. Clone size is shown for a subset of rows, as once, few, many or a class of expanded clone.

d_call | j_call | clone_size | v_call | cdr3_aa | cdr3_nt
. | TRBJ2-1 | . | TRBV11-3 | CASSLGDSSYNEQFF | TGTGCCAGCAGCTTAGGGGATAGCTCCTACAATGAGCAGTTCTTC
. | TRBJ1-4 | . | TRBV5-1 | CASSLQGTDEKLFF | TGCGCCAGCAGCTTGCAAGGGACTGATGAAAAACTGTTTTTT
TRBD1 | TRBJ2-5 | . | TRBV7-2 | CASSLVDRAQETQYF | TGTGCCAGCAGCTTAGTTGACAGGGCCCAAGAGACCCAGTACTTC
. | TRBJ2-5 | once | TRBV29-1 | CSVGSGFETQYF | TGCAGCGTTGGGTCAGGGTTCGAGACCCAGTACTTC
. | TRBJ2-3 | . | TRBV15 | CATSRGASQADTQYF | TGTGCCACCAGCAGAGGAGCCTCCCAGGCAGATACGCAGTATTTT
. | TRBJ1-6 | once | TRBV19 | CASAGGHNSPLHF | TGTGCCAGTGCCGGAGGGCATAATTCACCCCTCCACTTT
. | TRBJ1-2 | . | TRBV16 | CASSQGADYGYTF | TGTGCCAGCAGCCAGGGGGCTGACTATGGCTACACCTTC
. | TRBJ2-2 | . | TRBV7-6 | CASSLYRDGELFF | TGTGCCAGCAGCTTATACCGGGACGGGGAGCTGTTTTTT
. | TRBJ2-7 | . | TRBV19 | CASSIVQAEYYEQYF | TGTGCCAGTAGTATAGTCCAGGCGGAGTACTACGAGCAGTACTTC
. | TRBJ2-7 | . | TRBV14 | CASSQTQVHF | TGTGCCAGCAGCCAAACGCAGGTCCACTTC
. | TRBJ2-3 | . | TRBV9 | CASSVGPQGRQGDTQYF | TGTGCCAGCAGCGTCGGTCCCCAGGGTAGGCAGGGAGATACGCAGTATTTT
. | TRBJ2-3 | . | TRBV6-6 | CASSYSTRDTQYF | TGTGCCAGCAGTTACTCGACTAGGGATACGCAGTATTTT
. | TRBJ2-5 | . | TRBV6-5 | CASSYSIQLAETQYF | TGTGCCAGCAGTTACTCGATCCAGCTAGCGGAGACCCAGTACTTC
. | TRBJ2-3 | . | TRBV27 | CASSPSLSSTDTQYF | TGTGCCAGCAGTCCCTCCCTTTCTAGCACAGATACGCAGTATTTT
. | TRBJ2-3 | . | TRBV14 | CASSLSEVYGSTDTQYF | TGTGCCAGCAGCCTAAGCGAAGTGTACGGAAGCACAGATACGCAGTATTTT
TRBD1 | TRBJ1-2 | . | TRBV30 | CAWSLGTGILGLGGYTF | TGTGCCTGGAGTCTGGGGACAGGGATCCTAGGTTTGGGGGGCTACACCTTC
. | TRBJ1-6 | . | TRBV6-5 | CASSAPRRPLHF | TGTGCCAGCAGTGCCCCACGGCGTCCCCTCCACTTT
. | TRBJ2-5 | . | TRBV6-5 | CASSYSTGRHQETQYF | TGTGCCAGCAGTTACTCGACGGGGAGGCACCAAGAGACCCAGTACTTC
TRBD2 | TRBJ2-7 | . | TRBV5-6 | CASSLRLAGVLYEQYF | TGTGCCAGCAGCTTGAGACTAGCGGGGGTCCTTTACGAGCAGTACTTC
. | TRBJ2-5 | . | TRBV7-2 | CASSLDPQGRETQYF | TGTGCCAGCAGCTTAGATCCACAGGGTCGGGAGACCCAGTACTTC
TRBD1 | TRBJ2-2 | . | TRBV7-9 | CASSLAWDSNTGELFF | TGTGCCAGCAGCTTAGCCTGGGACAGTAACACCGGGGAGCTGTTTTTT
TRBD1 | TRBJ1-4 | . | TRBV6-6 | CASSSGQGQEKLFF | TGTGCCAGCAGTTCGGGACAGGGACAGGAAAAACTGTTTTTT
TRBD1 | TRBJ1-3 | . | TRBV5-1 | CASSLGTDTGTIYF | TGCGCCAGCAGCCTTGGGACAGATACGGGCACCATATATTTT
TRBD2 | TRBJ2-3 | . | TRBV19 | CASGERGGTDTQYF | TGTGCCAGTGGTGAGCGGGGGGGCACAGATACGCAGTATTTT
. | TRBJ1-6 | . | TRBV4-3 | CASSQSSSYNSPLHF | TGCGCCAGCAGCCAAAGCAGCTCCTATAATTCACCCCTCCACTTT
TRBD1 | TRBJ1-5 | . | TRBV7-2 | CASSLGDRGNQPQHF | TGTGCCAGCAGCTTAGGGGACAGGGGTAATCAGCCCCAGCATTTT
TRBD2 | TRBJ2-6 | . | TRBV2 | CASSDTSGGAGANVLTF | TGTGCCAGCAGTGACACTAGCGGGGGAGCTGGGGCCAACGTCCTGACTTTC
. | TRBJ2-7 | . | TRBV18 | CASSSSAAGTYEQYF | TGTGCCAGCTCATCTAGCGCAGCTGGAACCTACGAGCAGTACTTC
. | TRBJ2-3 | . | TRBV9 | CASSVGNSYTDTQYF | TGTGCCAGCAGCGTGGGGAACTCCTACACAGATACGCAGTATTTT
. | TRBJ1-1 | . | TRBV6-5 | CASSYSSTNMNTEAFF | TGTGCCAGCAGTTACTCCTCTACCAATATGAACACTGAAGCTTTCTTT
TRBD2 | TRBJ2-7 | . | TRBV6-5 | CASSYISAGGPYEQYF | TGTGCCAGCAGTTACATCTCAGCGGGGGGACCCTACGAGCAGTACTTC
TRBD1 | TRBJ1-2 | . | TRBV5-1 | CASSLTGGFGYGYTF | TGCGCCAGCAGCCTGACAGGGGGCTTTGGCTATGGCTACACCTTC
. | TRBJ2-1 | . | TRBV9 | CASSPIASYNEQFF | TGTGCCAGCAGCCCCATAGCCTCCTACAATGAGCAGTTCTTC
. | TRBJ2-6 | . | TRBV10-1 | CASSGSDEGIYSGANVLTF | TGCGCCAGCAGTGGGTCGGATGAGGGGATTTACTCTGGGGCCAACGTCCTGACTTTC
. | TRBJ2-7 | . | TRBV29-1 | CSVAEQGGREQYF | TGCAGCGTCGCGGAACAGGGTGGGAGGGAGCAGTACTTC
. | TRBJ1-6 | . | TRBV10-3 | CAISEKEVTPLHF | TGTGCCATCAGTGAGAAGGAGGTCACACCCCTCCACTTT
TRBD2 | TRBJ2-3 | . | TRBV2 | CASSAGTSGARGTDTQYF | TGTGCCAGCAGCGCCGGGACTAGCGGGGCTCGAGGCACAGATACGCAGTATTTT
. | TRBJ1-1 | . | TRBV6-5 | CASRTDWDEAFF | TGTGCCAGCAGAACGGACTGGGATGAAGCTTTCTTT
TRBD2 | TRBJ2-2 | . | TRBV2 | CASSVGGSGELFF | TGTGCCAGCAGTGTGGGCGGGAGCGGTGAGCTGTTTTTT
TRBD1 | TRBJ2-2 | . | TRBV19 | CASRQQTGVNTGELFF | TGTGCCAGTAGACAACAGACAGGGGTAAACACCGGGGAGCTGTTTTTT
. | TRBJ2-3 | . | TRBV6-1 | CASSEGGGGDTQYF | TGTGCCAGCAGCGAAGGGGGGGGCGGGGATACGCAGTATTTT
. | TRBJ2-3 | . | TRBV19 | CASTGRDFTDTQYF | TGTGCCAGTACCGGCCGGGACTTCACAGATACGCAGTATTTT
. | TRBJ1-6 | few | TRBV2 | CATLDSQNSPLHF | TGTGCCACCCTGGACAGCCAGAATTCACCCCTCCACTTT
TRBD2 | TRBJ2-4 | . | TRBV19 | CASSSGLAGGDDIQYF | TGTGCCAGTAGTAGCGGACTAGCGGGGGGCGATGACATTCAGTACTTC
TRBD1 | TRBJ2-3 | . | TRBV18 | CASSPGTGRTDTQYF | TGTGCCAGCTCACCCGGGACAGGTCGCACAGATACGCAGTATTTT
. | TRBJ1-1 | . | TRBV10-1 | CASSQADSGAFF | TGCGCCAGCAGCCAAGCGGACTCGGGAGCTTTCTTT
. | TRBJ1-3 | . | TRBV6-1 | CASSLHGNTIYF | TGTGCCAGCTCTCTTCACGGAAACACCATATATTTT
. | TRBJ1-3 | . | TRBV7-2 | CASSLRKVNGWLDTIYF | TGTGCCAGCAGCTTAAGAAAAGTCAACGGCTGGCTCGACACCATATATTTT
. | TRBJ1-6 | . | TRBV30 | CAWRAGGGGSSPLHF | TGTGCCTGGAGGGCCGGCGGGGGCGGGAGTTCACCCCTCCACTTT
. | TRBJ1-2 | once | TRBV5-1 | CASKLQGSYGYTF | TGCGCCAGCAAGTTACAGGGAAGCTATGGCTACACCTTC